The clone carrying this T cell receptor (beta chain) was detected once. Germline assignment: CDR1 KGHSH and CDR2 LQKENI. V shed 3 bases and J shed 3 bases, with 7 bases lying between them. The CDR3 is 13 residues long. TCRdb's table, derived via immunoSEQ multiplex PCR, lists solely in-frame clones and lacks some. The sample yields 150,000 to 200,000 clones, 85% to 95% seen once. The data are from a study of T cell responses to AZD1222 COVID-19 vaccine. The sequence came from an adult who received the AZD1222 COVID-19 vaccine. Sequencing used peripheral blood, obtained 28 days after the second AZD1222 dose. J is TRBJ2-3 and V is TRBV18; D not resolved. DNA for the CDR3: TGTGCCAGCTCACCCGGAACTACAGATACGCAGTATTTT. It specifies CASSPGTTDTQYF.